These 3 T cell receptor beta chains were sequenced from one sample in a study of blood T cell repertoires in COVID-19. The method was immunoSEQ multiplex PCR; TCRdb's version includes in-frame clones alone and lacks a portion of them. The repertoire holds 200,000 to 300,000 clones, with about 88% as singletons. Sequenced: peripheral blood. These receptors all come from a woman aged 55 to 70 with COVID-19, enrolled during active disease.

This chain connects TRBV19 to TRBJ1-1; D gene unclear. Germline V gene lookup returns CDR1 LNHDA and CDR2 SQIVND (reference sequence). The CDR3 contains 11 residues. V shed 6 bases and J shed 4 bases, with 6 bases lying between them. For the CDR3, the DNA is TGTGCCAGTAGGACTGGCACTGAAGCTTTCTTT. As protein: CASRTGTEAFF.

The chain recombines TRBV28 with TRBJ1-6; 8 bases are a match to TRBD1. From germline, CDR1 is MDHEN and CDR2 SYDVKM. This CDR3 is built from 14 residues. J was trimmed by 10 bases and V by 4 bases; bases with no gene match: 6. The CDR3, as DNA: TGTGCCAGCAGTTCAGGGGGCCTGGGGTCACCCCTCCACTTT. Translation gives CASSSGGLGSPLHF.

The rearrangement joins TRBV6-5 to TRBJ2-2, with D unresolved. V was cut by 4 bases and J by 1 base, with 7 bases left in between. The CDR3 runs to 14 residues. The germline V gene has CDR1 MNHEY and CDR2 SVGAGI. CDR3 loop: CASSWARNTGELFF. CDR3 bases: TGTGCCAGCAGTTGGGCACGGAACACCGGGGAGCTGTTTTTT.